The sample holds many counts of the clone carrying this T cell receptor beta chain. Its antigen is not known. This specimen belongs to a study of T-cell reconstitution after alpha-beta-depleted transplantation in children. General study results and limits: About two months after transplant, alpha-beta T cells reportedly came from several hundred expanded graft clones. When one year had passed after transplant, most T-cell counts and diversity came from newly produced T cells.

Germline lookup yields CDR1 SGHDT and CDR2 YYEEEE. The V gene lost 0 bases and the J gene lost 1 base, with 10 bases spanning the gap. CDR3 length: 15 amino acids. Unique molecular identifiers were used to barcode this TCRbeta library. TCRdb fed the PCR reads into MiXCR, producing one record per CDR3 protein. Counted here are some 600,000 distinct CDR3 sequences, under 15% occurring once; the ten biggest clones make up approximately 2%. This sequence originates from a male patient under 18 who had a stem cell transplant for acute myeloid leukemia, so the T cells may come from the graft donor. The sequences come from PBMCs, mostly from graft donor cells, collected 360 days after TCRalphabeta/CD19-depleted stem cell transplant. The chain has TRBV5-6 and TRBJ2-5; TRBD1 is a possible D gene (5 bases). The CDR3 loop reads CASSLDQGSQETQYF. The DNA of the CDR3 is TGTGCCAGCAGCTTGGATCAGGGATCCCAAGAGACCCAGTACTTC.